This TCR beta chain was captured by sequencing in a study of blood T cell repertoires in COVID-19. Study-wide background: Samples taken during acute and convalescent COVID-19 were collected in the United States, Italy and Spain. T cells, B-cell-depleted T cells, or PBMCs provided the cDNA or gDNA that served as material.

The length of the CDR3 is 17 residues. As handled by the study authors: Quantification of nucleated cells was approximated via reference gene primer amplification. Profiled with immunoSEQ multiplex PCR; TCRdb holds only in-frame clones, not every one. V, J and clone size derive from that table, while D and trimming were established from the DNA sequence. The sample includes hundreds of thousands of clones, 75% to 90% of them seen just once. The source material was peripheral blood. The clonotype comes from a man aged 18-30 years with active or convalescent COVID-19. This chain joins TRBV12-2 and TRBJ1-6. TRBV12-2 is listed as a pseudogene. CDR3 bases: TGTGCAAGTCGCTTCCCTAAGCCGGGTTGGAAACGGTCACCCCTCCACTTT. As protein: CASRFPKPGWKRSPLHF.